These T cell receptor beta chains were read from a single sample in a study of blood T cell repertoires in COVID-19. The table came from immunoSEQ multiplex PCR; TCRdb's copy has only in-frame clones and leaves some out. In the table there are approximately 290,000 clones, about 88% of which are singletons. Source material: peripheral blood. The receptors originated from an older woman with acute or convalescent COVID-19. Both conserved end residues are part of each CDR3. The order of the fields is J gene, V gene, CDR3 protein.

TRBJ2-2 | TRBV7-6 | CASSLYNRGAATGELFF
TRBJ2-7 | TRBV2 | CASSEHRTPEQYF
TRBJ2-2 | TRBV4-3 | CASSTLRGGLTGELFF
TRBJ2-5 | TRBV29-1 | CSVERQGRETQYF
TRBJ2-2 | TRBV27 | CASSLFALKNTGELFF
TRBJ2-1 | TRBV18 | CASSASLAGASYNEQFF
TRBJ2-1 | TRBV4-1 | CASSSPPGGLNEQFF
TRBJ2-7 | TRBV27 | CASSPGLHSGEQYF
TRBJ2-2 | TRBV4-3 | CASSQDFGSAGELFF
TRBJ2-1 | TRBV5-4 | CASSLVGSSYNEQFF
TRBJ2-1 | TRBV19 | CASSIVTSGIRNEQFF
TRBJ1-2 | TRBV3-1/TRBV3-2 | CASSQGRGGNYGYTF
TRBJ1-2 | TRBV3-1/TRBV3-2 | CASSQGQFYGYTF
TRBJ1-2 | TRBV6-5 | CASSSRAYGYTF
TRBJ2-3 | TRBV25-1 | CASRGNQGQYTDTQYF
TRBJ1-2 | TRBV3-1/TRBV3-2 | CASSQESRMGGYTF
TRBJ2-7 | TRBV7-9 | CASSRALTGGGYEQYF
TRBJ1-1 | TRBV12-3/TRBV12-4 | CASTGHYTEAFF
TRBJ2-7 | TRBV27 | CASSGPGGPLLEQYF
TRBJ2-7 | TRBV4-3 | CASSQAGTGSYEQYF
TRBJ2-7 | TRBV29-1 | CSVGTGVGEQYF
TRBJ2-5 | TRBV7-9 | CASSPQGPLETQYF
TRBJ1-2 | TRBV3-1/TRBV3-2 | CASSQQIGVDYGYTF
TRBJ2-2 | TRBV27 | CASSLKGKDTGELFF
TRBJ1-2 | TRBV2 | CASSENRPNYGYTF
TRBJ2-3 | TRBV7-2 | CASSLVRAMSTDTQYF
TRBJ2-2 | TRBV3-1/TRBV3-2 | CASSPAVSGGAGELFF
TRBJ2-1 | TRBV6-6 | CASRAGTSGSYNEQFF
TRBJ1-5 | TRBV7-2 | CASSRRTGDQPQHF
TRBJ1-2 | TRBV28 | CASSPPPGQGGYTF
TRBJ2-5 | TRBV3-1/TRBV3-2 | CASSQYGGETQYF
TRBJ1-2 | TRBV19 | CASNPQDTSNYGYTF
TRBJ1-2 | TRBV30 | CAWARTGTIYGYTF
TRBJ1-2 | TRBV3-1/TRBV3-2 | CASSHPDGLGVYGYTF
TRBJ2-5 | TRBV19 | CASSMTGANQETQYF